What follows describes a single TCR beta chain. This clonotype was detected only a few times. Its antigen remains undetermined. No base quality information exists; no much larger clone differs at one position. This record belongs to a study of T cells after yellow fever vaccination (dated by TCRdb to between 2018 and 2021). Describing the broader study: Libraries from fractions with low cell numbers were prepared with the SMART-Seq v4 Ultra Low Input RNA kit. Two healthy male donors made up the cohort, one aged 18 to 30 years and the other aged 30 to 40 years. Bulk PBMC replicates and cell subsets were isolated from blood drawn at multiple timepoints before and after both primary and secondary immunization. To follow T-cell clones before and after primary and booster YFV17D yellow fever vaccination, bulk TCR alpha and beta repertoires were sequenced over time. Overall study results and their limits: Compared with the primary T-cell response, the secondary T-cell response was faster but weaker, reaching its peak on day 5 rather than on day 15. Because abundant contaminating clonotypes from the bulk population could be contained in FACS-sorted repertoires, computational filtering was required. After the booster, most of the clones that had expanded following primary vaccination were detected again (almost 98% of CD4 and around nine tenths of CD8), which suggests that memory was broadly maintained. A small fraction of clonotypes appeared in both the CD4 and CD8 compartments, likely as a result of convergent recombination. Because only a couple of donors were included in the study, the extent to which the findings can be generalized is limited.

Counted from cysteine to phenylalanine, this CDR3 has 16 amino acids. Only CDR3 DNA is held: 48 bases, read in frame from base 1. According to the germline V gene, CDR1 reads LGHNA and CDR2 reads YSLEER. Between the V and J ends, shortened by 0 bases and 7 bases respectively, the junction contains 13 bases. TCR cDNA was made using 5'RACE template switching, a step that added a universal primer site and unique molecular identifiers. Priming for cDNA synthesis came from both the TCR alpha and TCR beta constant segments. Library amplification involved two PCR steps, and the second step added sample barcodes and sequencing adapters. Sequencing of libraries was performed on Illumina HiSeq 2500 (2x100 bp) or NovaSeq (2x150 bp). As for the original processing: MIGEC handled demultiplexing of reads and collapsing into UMI consensus sequences, while MiXCR performed V(D)J alignment. Clonotypes responding to the vaccine were identified with edgeR on replicate PBMC samples, with the criteria of FDR below 0.01 and a log2 fold change above 5 up to day 15. Each bulk clonotype was labeled CD4 or CD8 based on which sequenced repertoire, CD4 or CD8, contained the clonotype at higher abundance. The public reads were reanalyzed by TCRdb: fastp trimming at Q25, MiXCR alignment, in-frame beta chains only. Rows with a matching CDR3 protein are joined into one entry that keeps the most common DNA and genes. These V and J calls rely on TCRdb rather than the paper's analysis. The sample has 300,000 to 400,000 distinct CDR3 sequences on record, 8.7% of them singletons. The ten top clones hold approximately 18% of the sample.

The treatment or condition label of this sample denotes: live attenuated yellow fever vaccine strain. At every blood-draw timepoint, two biological replicates of bulk PBMCs were collected. A standard Ficoll-Paque protocol was used to isolate PBMCs from peripheral blood. TriZol was used to extract RNA from bulk PBMCs, from CD4 and CD8 fractions, and from dextramer-positive and dextramer-negative fractions. The chain is assembled from TRBV4-3 and TRBJ1-6; TRBD1 is a possible D gene, resting on 6 matching bases. This sequence was found in a man aged 18 to 29 who received the YFV17D yellow fever vaccine. The specimen was PBMCs, collected on the day of the first yellow fever vaccination. The bases read TGCGCCAGCAGCCAAGATCATCCGGGGGCCAATTCACCCCTCCACTTT. Translated, it reads CASSQDHPGANSPLHF.